The 15 T cell receptor beta chains below were found in one sample sequenced in a study of cytomegalovirus exposure and HLA in healthy donors. Researchers ran the PCR with 60 Vbeta and 13 Jbeta primers. Generated by immunoSEQ multiplex PCR, the TCRdb table keeps only in-frame clones and is missing some. The sample shows some 120,000 clones, about 73% of them seen only once. Sequencing input: PBMCs. These receptor sequences come from a woman in her thirties or forties in good health and CMV-seronegative.

V usage is TRBV6-5 and J usage is TRBJ2-7, with 8 bases fitting TRBD1. The CDR3 is 13 residues long. Trimming removed 4 bases from V and 4 bases from J; junction bases left unmatched: 3. The germline gives CDR1 MNHEY, CDR2 SVGAGI. CDR3 loop: CASSWDRRYEQYF. In DNA form, the CDR3 reads TGTGCCAGCAGTTGGGACAGGAGATACGAGCAGTACTTC.

The chain employs TRBV19 and TRBJ1-2; 7 bases are a match to TRBD1. This CDR3 comprises 13 residues. V was clipped by 9 bases and J by 0 bases; unmatched bases: 4. The germline gives CDR1 LNHDA, CDR2 SQIVND (reference sequence). The CDR3 nucleotides are TGTGCCAGCAGACAGGGATCTAACTATGGCTACACCTTC. Protein product: CASRQGSNYGYTF.

This clone has just a few counts. The V and J genes are TRBV7-9 and TRBJ2-5; 9 nucleotides line up with TRBD2. Unmatched junction bases numbered 6, after V lost 5 bases and J lost 5 bases. This CDR3 is built from 14 residues. CDR1 SEHNR and CDR2 FQNEAQ come from the germline V gene (reference sequence). Here the CDR3 DNA reads TGTGCCAGCAGCCAAAGCGGGAGGAGGGAGACCCAGTACTTC. Protein: CASSQSGRRETQYF.

The CDR3 coding sequence is TGTGCCAGCAGTTTACCGGGACAGTTCTCCTACGAGCAGTACTTC. This gives the protein CASSLPGQFSYEQYF. V and J are TRBV28 and TRBJ2-7, with TRBD1 matching over 7 bases. Germline values: CDR1 MDHEN, CDR2 SYDVKM. The junction had 4 bases not matched to a gene; V was cut back by 2 bases and J by 0 bases. The CDR3 spans 15 residues.

This sequence joins TRBV6-7 and TRBJ2-7; no clear D gene. TRBV6-7 counts as an open reading frame of uncertain function. The germline V and J ends were trimmed by 7 bases and 2 bases, with 9 bases remaining between them. The CDR3 spans 12 residues. CDR3 residues: CASKPTAYEQYF. The CDR3 nucleotides read TGTGCCAGCAAGCCAACGGCCTACGAGCAGTACTTC.

The rearrangement uses TRBV10-1 and TRBJ2-7; D gene unclear. Per the germline V gene, CDR1 is WNHNN and CDR2 is SYGVQD (reference sequence). Trimming left V 2 bases short and J 2 bases short, with 13 bases between. This CDR3 has 15 residues. CDR3 residues: CASSENYGITYEQYF. The CDR3 nucleotides read TGCGCCAGCAGTGAGAATTACGGTATTACCTACGAGCAGTACTTC.

The chain employs TRBV19 and TRBJ1-1, with TRBD1 matching over 12 bases. CDR1 and CDR2 from the germline V gene are LNHDA and SQIVND (reference sequence). CDR3 length: 16 amino acids. The trim removed 2 bases at V and 7 bases at J, leaving 8 bases unmatched. CDR3 loop: CASSIWGQGARDEAFF. CDR3 nucleotide sequence: TGTGCCAGTAGTATATGGGGACAGGGGGCGAGGGATGAAGCTTTCTTT.

V is TRBV4-1 and J is TRBJ2-1; TRBD2 might be the D (5 bases). V was pared by 0 bases and J by 2 bases, with 11 bases between. CDR1 is MGHRA, CDR2 YSYEKL, per germline. This CDR3 has 16 amino acids. CDR3 sequence (DNA): TGCGCCAGCAGCCAAGACCGGCGGGCCCCCTACAATGAGCAGTTCTTC. This codes for CASSQDRRAPYNEQFF.

The chain is built from TRBV6-5 and TRBJ1-2; a weak D match, TRBD1 (6 bases). V dropped 0 bases and J dropped 3 bases, with 8 bases sitting between them. CDR3 length equals 14 residues. Per the germline V gene, CDR1 is MNHEY and CDR2 is SVGAGI. The CDR3 loop reads CASSYSTGDYGYTF. DNA for the CDR3: TGTGCCAGCAGTTACTCGACAGGTGACTATGGCTACACCTTC.

This clone was counted a single time. The chain recombines TRBV7-8 with TRBJ2-3, with TRBD2 identical over 8 bases. The ends lost 1 base at V and 5 bases at J; junction bases unmatched: 2. The CDR3 sequence is 14 residues long. Looked up from germline, CDR1 is SGHVS and CDR2 is FQNEAQ. The CDR3 loop is CASSLGLAGDTQYF. CDR3 sequence (DNA): TGTGCCAGCAGCTTAGGGCTAGCGGGAGATACGCAGTATTTT.

This clone was recorded a few times. The chain has TRBV19 and TRBJ2-7; D is unresolved. Per the germline V gene, CDR1 is LNHDA and CDR2 is SQIVND (reference sequence). The V end lost 2 bases, the J end lost 6 bases, and 17 bases lay between the germline ends. The CDR3 extends over 15 amino acids. CDR3 bases: TGTGCCAGTAGTATAACGACCGGAGTACCCTCCGAGCAGTACTTC. Encoded protein: CASSITTGVPSEQYF.

DNA for the CDR3: TGTGCCAGCAGTAAGTCCGGGACAACTTACGCCGAGCAGTACTTC. It yields the protein CASSKSGTTYAEQYF. The rearrangement uses TRBV21-1 and TRBJ2-7; no check of the table's D call, TRBD1, against the DNA was made. TRBV21-1 is noted as a pseudogene. The CDR3 loop spans 15 amino acids.

The chain joins TRBV5-1 to TRBJ2-2; maybe TRBD1 (6 bases). The CDR3 runs to 15 residues. The V and J ends lost 5 bases and 2 bases respectively, with 13 bases between them. CDR1 and CDR2 from the germline V gene are SGHRS and YFSETQ. The CDR3 loop is CASRDGQPNTGELFF. The DNA of the CDR3 is TGCGCCAGCAGGGACGGACAGCCAAACACCGGGGAGCTGTTTTTT.

The rearrangement joins TRBV19 to TRBJ1-1; TRBD1 might be the D (5 bases). The CDR3 is 16 residues long. CDR1 and CDR2 from the germline V gene are LNHDA and SQIVND (reference sequence). V lost 3 bases and J lost 1, with 15 bases in between. CDR3 nucleotides: TGTGCCAGTAGTATGGGCCCGGCAGGGCGGAACACTGAAGCTTTCTTT. Its protein is CASSMGPAGRNTEAFF.

This clone has just one count. V usage is TRBV5-6 and J usage is TRBJ1-4; 9 positions match TRBD1. V lost 4 bases and J lost 6; bases outside the gene matches: 4. Germline CDR1 and CDR2: SGHDT and YYEEEE. The CDR3 runs 14 residues. Here the CDR3 reads CASSGGQGHEKLFF. The CDR3 coding sequence is TGTGCCAGCAGCGGGGGACAGGGCCATGAAAAACTGTTTTTT. The full variable domain, rest sourced from reference TRBV5-6 and TRBJ1-4, is DAGVTQSPTHLIKTRGQQVTLRCSPKSGHDTVSWYQQALGQGPQFIFQYYEEEERQRGNFPDRFSGHQFPNYSSELNVNALLLGDSALYLCASSGGQGHEKLFFGSGTQLSVL.